The 24 T cell receptor beta chains in this list originate from one sample, sequenced in a study of beta chain features in type 1 diabetes. Expressed TCRB transcripts were sequenced, since all the RNA that had been isolated was reverse transcribed. The table came from immunoSEQ multiplex PCR; TCRdb's copy has only in-frame clones and leaves some out. The sample carries over 150,000 clones, 7.5% to 10% recorded once. Sequencing used central memory CD4+ T cells from blood. The receptors stem from a man between 18 and 29 years old in good health.

This clone was detected a few times. Its ends do not fully match the called genes, so a read error is possible. The rearrangement uses TRBV6-5 and TRBJ1-4, with 7 bases identical to TRBD1. The CDR3 sequence is 11 residues long. CDR1 MNHEY and CDR2 SVGAGI come from the germline V gene. CDR3 DNA: TGTGCCAGCAGGGGCTCCCGGGACAGTTCGTTT. This encodes CASRGSRDSSF.

The rearrangement links TRBV6-1 to TRBJ1-1, with 9 positions matching TRBD1. V gave up 6 bases and J gave up 5 bases; unmatched junction bases: 10. This CDR3 comprises 15 residues. Germline V gene sequence: CDR1 MNHNS, CDR2 SASEGT. CDR3 nucleotide sequence: TGTGCCAGCAGGGACGGACAGGGGAGAGGAACTGAAGCTTTCTTT. It specifies CASRDGQGRGTEAFF.

This clone has only a few counts. This chain uses TRBV25-1 with TRBJ1-3, with TRBD1 matching over 7 bases. V shed 6 bases and J 2 bases; nucleotides not matched to a gene: 13. Germline V gene data show CDR1 as MGHDK and CDR2 as SYGVNS. CDR3 size: 17 residues. CDR3 region: CASRPHQQGFAGNTIYF. As DNA, the CDR3 is TGTGCCAGCAGACCGCACCAACAGGGGTTCGCTGGAAACACCATATATTTT.

The gene calls are TRBV28 and TRBJ2-2; D ambiguous. Germline loops: CDR1 MDHEN, CDR2 SYDVKM. V was cut by 5 bases and J by 1 base, with 11 bases left in between. This CDR3 has 15 residues. The CDR3 reads CASSPPHVNTGELFF. The CDR3 DNA follows: TGTGCCAGCAGTCCCCCACACGTGAACACCGGGGAGCTGTTTTTT. The full variable domain, rest sourced from reference TRBV28 and TRBJ2-2, is DVKVTQSSRYLVKRTGEKVFLECVQDMDHENMFWYRQDPGLGLRLIYFSYDVKMKEKGDIPEGYSVSREKKERFSLILESASTNQTSMYLCASSPPHVNTGELFFGEGSRLTVL.

V gene TRBV23-1 combines with J gene TRBJ2-5; TRBD1 matches at 7 bases. The J call could be wrong; TRBJ2-7 is a better fit for the DNA end. TRBV23-1 is given ORF status, its function remaining uncertain. The CDR3 is 15 residues long. This CDR3 reads CASSLPGQHLYEQYF. In DNA form, the CDR3 reads TGCGCCAGCAGTCTCCCGGGACAGCACCTGTACGAGCAGTACTTC.

This chain uses TRBV19 with TRBJ2-4; possibly TRBD2 for D (5 bases). The CDR3 sequence is 17 residues long. V gave up 0 bases and J gave up 7 bases, with 19 bases separating them. Germline CDR1 and CDR2: LNHDA and SQIVND (reference sequence). The CDR3 protein is CASSIDGPGSFDNIQYF. In DNA, the CDR3 is TGTGCCAGTAGTATAGATGGTCCGGGATCGTTCGATAACATTCAGTACTTC.

This clone was found a few times. The V call is TRBV29-1, the J call TRBJ1-1, with 10 nucleotides matching TRBD1. Per the germline V gene, CDR1 is SQVTM and CDR2 is ANQGSEA. Germline trimming cut 5 bases from V and 5 bases from J; bases unmatched to any gene: 5. CDR3 length: 13 residues. The CDR3 DNA is TGCAGCGTTCGGACAGGGGGATCGACTGAAGCTTTCTTT. It is translated as CSVRTGGSTEAFF.

The J gene is TRBJ2-1, the V gene TRBV18, with 9 bases aligning to TRBD1. The CDR3 length is 16 residues. V gave up 4 bases and J gave up 2 bases; unmatched junction bases: 6. CDR1 KGHSH and CDR2 LQKENI come from the germline V gene. CDR3 DNA: TGTGCCAGCTCACGCTGGACAGGGGCTGCCTACAATGAGCAGTTCTTC. Its translation is CASSRWTGAAYNEQFF.

The J gene is TRBJ2-3, the V gene TRBV7-9; 8 nucleotides line up with TRBD1. The CDR3 is made up of 16 amino acids. In germline, CDR1 is SEHNR, CDR2 FQNEAQ (reference sequence). J gave up 5 bases and V 4 bases, and 11 bases lay outside the gene matches. The DNA for the CDR3 is TGTGCCAGCAGCTCCTCAACTCAGGGGGCAAAAGATACGCAGTATTTT. It translates to CASSSSTQGAKDTQYF.

This clone appeared many times. CDR3 residues: CASSLVGGSKFF. The CDR3 region has the DNA TGTGCCAGCAGCTTAGTCGGGGGATCCAAGTTCTTC. V is TRBV7-3 and J is TRBJ2-1; TRBD2 might be the D (6 bases). Germline CDR1 is SGHTA and CDR2 is FQGTGA. V lost 2 bases, J lost 14 bases, and 13 bases lay in between. The CDR3 consists of 12 residues.

Ten or more counts support this clone. The chain couples TRBV15 to TRBJ2-3, with 9 bases that match TRBD1. Looked up from germline, CDR1 is LNHNV and CDR2 is YYDKDF (reference sequence). The CDR3 runs to 15 residues. V shed 3 bases, J shed 5 bases, and the junction held 6 bases outside the gene matches. The CDR3 region has the DNA TGTGCCACCAGCAGGAACAGGGGGCCCCAAGATACGCAGTATTTT. Amino acids: CATSRNRGPQDTQYF. The full variable domain, in which reference TRBV15 and TRBJ2-3 provide the parts outside the CDR3, is DAMVIQNPRYQVTQFGKPVTLSCSQTLNHNVMYWYQQKSSQAPKLLFHYYDKDFNNEADTPDNFQSRRPNTSFCFLDIRSPGLGDTAMYLCATSRNRGPQDTQYFGPGTRLTVL.

This clone has only a few counts. The CDR3 sequence: CASSHRLAGGVDSGANVLTF. As DNA, the CDR3 is TGTGCCAGCAGCCACCGACTAGCGGGCGGTGTTGACTCTGGGGCCAACGTCCTGACTTTC. The J gene is TRBJ2-6, the V gene TRBV4-2, with 10 bases lining up with TRBD2. J lost 0 bases, V lost 3 bases, and 11 bases had no gene match. This CDR3 is 20 amino acids long. Germline CDR1 LGHNA, CDR2 YNFKEQ.

The chain joins TRBV14 to TRBJ2-3; 10 bases match TRBD2. This CDR3 region has 15 residues. Germline V gene lookup returns CDR1 SGHDN and CDR2 FVKESK. V shed 4 bases and J 3 bases; nucleotides not matched to a gene: 4. The CDR3 region has the DNA TGTGCCAGCAGCCTGACTAGCGGGTTTACAGATACGCAGTATTTT. Translating it yields CASSLTSGFTDTQYF.

This clone was recorded a few times. The rearrangement uses TRBV2 and TRBJ2-7; weak D call: TRBD1 (6 bases). Trimming pared 7 bases from V and 6 bases from J, leaving 13 bases between. This CDR3 has 12 residues. Germline V gene data show CDR1 as SNHLY and CDR2 as FYNNEI. The CDR3 reads CASKRQGLEQYF. The CDR3 region has the DNA TGTGCCAGCAAGAGGCAGGGGCTCGAGCAGTACTTC.

This clone occurred a few times. The chain has TRBV15 and TRBJ2-3; D might be TRBD2 (5 bases). The CDR3 has 15 amino acids. Germline CDR1 LNHNV, CDR2 YYDKDF (reference sequence). V lost 5 bases and J 6 bases, leaving 18 bases between the germline ends. The CDR3 region has the DNA TGTGCCACCAGCGCCCGAAACGGGATTGGGGATACGCAGTATTTT. Its translation: CATSARNGIGDTQYF.

This clone was seen only a few times. The V call is TRBV7-2, the J call TRBJ2-5; 10 nucleotides match TRBD2. The germline CDR1 and CDR2 sequences are SGHTA and FQGNSA. V lost 2 bases, J lost 2 bases, and 5 bases stayed unmatched. The CDR3 sequence is 16 residues long. The CDR3 loop reads CASSLSASGRQETQYF. The CDR3 nucleotides are TGTGCCAGCAGCTTAAGTGCTAGCGGGAGACAAGAGACCCAGTACTTC. Filled out from reference TRBV7-2 and TRBJ2-5, the complete variable domain reads GAGVSQSPSNKVTEKGKDVELRCDPISGHTALYWYRQSLGQGLEFLIYFQGNSAPDKSGLPSDRFSAERTGGSVSTLTIQRTQQEDSAVYLCASSLSASGRQETQYFGPGTRLLVL.

This clone was recorded at least ten times. The chain uses TRBV6-5 and TRBJ1-1, with D possibly TRBD1 on 6 matching bases. The CDR3 has 13 amino acids. Germline V lookup: CDR1 MNHEY, CDR2 SVGAGI. V lost 5 bases and J lost 7, with 14 bases in between. CDR3 nucleotides: TGTGCCAGCAGTCCTACCTGGGGACATGAAGCTTTCTTT. Encoded protein: CASSPTWGHEAFF.

This clone was counted ten times or more. J is TRBJ2-5 and V is TRBV27, with TRBD1 matching over 8 bases. The length of the CDR3 is 13 residues. V was pared by 5 bases and J by 5 bases, with 4 bases of the junction left unmatched. The V gene's germline CDR1 is MNHEY and CDR2 SMNVEV (reference sequence). CDR3 bases: TGTGCCAGCAGTCGGGACAGGAGGGAGACCCAGTACTTC. It is translated as CASSRDRRETQYF.

The chain joins TRBV30 to TRBJ2-4; possible D gene TRBD1, 6 bases. CDR1 and CDR2 from the germline V gene are GTSNPN and SVGIG (reference sequence). This CDR3 has 16 residues. V was clipped by 4 bases and J by 9 bases, with 25 bases between them. CDR3 sequence: CAWILPPDRSRGIQYF. The CDR3 DNA reads as TGTGCCTGGATCCTCCCTCCCGACAGGAGCCGGGGCATTCAGTACTTC.

This clone was seen many times. V gene TRBV7-9 combines with J gene TRBJ1-1; D remains unclear. Germline CDR1 SEHNR, CDR2 FQNEAQ (reference sequence). The CDR3 is made up of 11 amino acids. V was trimmed by 8 bases and J by 3 bases, leaving 7 bases between them. This CDR3 reads CASDRYTEAFF. The DNA for the CDR3 is TGTGCCAGCGATAGATACACTGAAGCTTTCTTT.

The chain uses TRBV5-4 and TRBJ2-3; D gene uncertain. Germline CDR1 reads SGHNT; CDR2 reads YYREEE (reference sequence). The CDR3 is made up of 14 amino acids. V lost 0 bases and J 5 bases, leaving 10 bases between the germline ends. CDR3 in amino acids: CASSLDLERDTQYF. CDR3 DNA sequence: TGTGCCAGCAGCTTGGATCTAGAACGAGATACGCAGTATTTT.

The chain uses TRBV30 and TRBJ2-5, with a weak D call TRBD2 (6 bases). Per the germline V gene, CDR1 is GTSNPN and CDR2 is SVGIG (reference sequence). The CDR3 has 13 amino acids. The V and J ends lost 4 bases and 7 bases respectively, with 16 bases between them. The CDR3 region is CAWTLGGVRTQYF. CDR3 DNA: TGTGCCTGGACCTTAGGAGGGGTTAGGACCCAGTACTTC.

Only a few counts were recorded for this clone. V usage is TRBV30 and J usage is TRBJ1-5; the match to TRBD1 covers 8 bases. Trimming took 5 bases from V and 5 from J; bases not matched to a gene: 5. The CDR3 loop spans 13 amino acids. Germline CDR1 GTSNPN, CDR2 SVGIG (reference sequence). CDR3 nucleotide sequence: TGTGCCTGGGGACAGGGTGGGGATCAGCCCCAGCATTTT. Translated, it gives CAWGQGGDQPQHF. Looking up the rest from reference TRBV30 and TRBJ1-5 gives the full variable domain: SQTIHQWPATLVQPVGSPLSLECTVEGTSNPNLYWYRQAAGRGLQLLFYSVGIGQISSEVPQNLSASRPQDRQFILSSKKLLLSDSGFYLCAWGQGGDQPQHFGDGTRLSIL.

V usage is TRBV2 and J usage is TRBJ2-1; TRBD2 aligns across 10 bases. V was pared by 6 bases and J by 6 bases, with 8 bases of the junction left unmatched. CDR3 length: 15 residues. The germline V gene has CDR1 SNHLY and CDR2 FYNNEI. The CDR3 bases are TGTGCCAGCAGGGTGATAGCGGGGGGCCTCAATGAGCAGTTCTTC. Encoded protein: CASRVIAGGLNEQFF.